The 25 T cell receptor beta chains given below trace back to one sample, sequenced in a study of blood T cell repertoires in COVID-19. Assay used: immunoSEQ multiplex PCR; TCRdb lists only in-frame clones, some missing. Altogether around 250,000 clones are present, approximately 85% being singletons, with the ten largest covering 1.9%. Sequencing input: PBMCs or T cells enriched from blood (not recorded which). The receptors come from a woman aged 45-60 years who had recovered from COVID-19.

This chain uses TRBV10-3 with TRBJ2-5; 7 bases align to TRBD2. Germline CDR1 reads ENHRY; CDR2 reads SYGVKD. Unmatched junction bases numbered 10, after V lost 10 bases and J lost 5 bases. The CDR3 is made up of 13 amino acids. CDR3 nucleotide sequence: TGTGCCACCGTAGGGGCGGGAGATGAGACCCAGTACTTC. Translation: CATVGAGDETQYF.

V and J are TRBV18 and TRBJ2-3; 9 nucleotides align to TRBD1. The V segment lost 3 bases and the J segment 5 bases; nucleotides outside the gene matches: 6. CDR1 is KGHSH, CDR2 LQKENI, per germline. The length of the CDR3 is 15 residues. The CDR3 coding sequence is TGTGCCAGCTCACCTTTACAGGGGGCTGAAGATACGCAGTATTTT. Translation gives CASSPLQGAEDTQYF.

The V call is TRBV12-5, the J call TRBJ2-2, with TRBD2 matching over 7 bases. V shed 2 bases and J 2 bases; nucleotides not matched to a gene: 5. CDR3 length: 16 amino acids. CDR1 LGHNT and CDR2 FRNRAP come from the germline V gene. The CDR3 reads CASGLRLADNTGELFF. The CDR3, as DNA: TGTGCTAGTGGTTTGAGGCTAGCGGATAACACCGGGGAGCTGTTTTTT.

The chain joins TRBV7-9 to TRBJ2-2, with a possible D match to TRBD2 (7 bases). From germline, CDR1 is SEHNR and CDR2 FQNEAQ (reference sequence). This CDR3 spans 14 amino acids. The V end lost 6 bases, the J end lost 3 bases, and 11 bases lay between the germline ends. CDR3 DNA: TGTGCCAGCAGGGAAGGGGGGGACACCGGGGAGCTGTTTTTT. Translation: CASREGGDTGELFF.

V gene TRBV5-4 combines with J gene TRBJ2-5; 8 nucleotides line up with TRBD2. This CDR3 contains 13 residues. Trimming at V came to 3 bases and at J to 7 bases, leaving 5 bases not matched to a gene. Germline values: CDR1 SGHNT, CDR2 YYREEE (reference sequence). Written as DNA, the CDR3 is TGTGCCAGCAGCTCGCCGGGAGGGAGGACCCAGTACTTC. This codes for CASSSPGGRTQYF.

This chain joins TRBV7-9 and TRBJ2-3, with a possible D match to TRBD1 (5 bases). Germline V gene data show CDR1 as SEHNR and CDR2 as FQNEAQ (reference sequence). V was pared by 3 bases and J by 2 bases, with 12 bases between. This CDR3 region has 15 residues. The CDR3 reads CASSLGLGPTDTQYF. CDR3 DNA: TGTGCCAGCAGCTTGGGGCTAGGCCCCACAGATACGCAGTATTTT.

The V gene is TRBV27, the J gene TRBJ2-5; a possible D gene is TRBD2 (6 bases). Germline V gene sequence: CDR1 MNHEY, CDR2 SMNVEV (reference sequence). With 3 bases removed from V and 9 bases from J, the gap between germline ends came to 11 bases. The CDR3 spans 12 residues. The CDR3 loop is CASSFGRGAQYF. The CDR3 DNA sequence: TGTGCCAGCAGTTTCGGGCGGGGCGCCCAGTACTTC.

This rearrangement joins TRBV15 to TRBJ1-1; TRBD1 might be the D (5 bases). Germline V lookup: CDR1 LNHNV, CDR2 YYDKDF (reference sequence). Trimming pared 2 bases from V and 5 bases from J, leaving 12 bases between. This CDR3 comprises 14 residues. As DNA, the CDR3 is TGTGCCACCAGCAGACCCGGGGGAGTGACTGAAGCTTTCTTT. Protein: CATSRPGGVTEAFF.

The rearrangement links TRBV5-6 to TRBJ2-1, with 13 positions matching TRBD2. The trim removed 4 bases at V and 5 bases at J, leaving 3 bases unmatched. The CDR3 is 15 amino acids. Germline V gene data show CDR1 as SGHDT and CDR2 as YYEEEE. CDR3 residues: CASSGGLAGNNEQFF. The CDR3 DNA reads as TGTGCCAGCAGCGGGGGACTAGCGGGGAACAATGAGCAGTTCTTC.

The chain joins TRBV11-2 to TRBJ1-1, with D possibly matching TRBD1 (5 bases). CDR3 size: 12 residues. V shed 5 bases and J shed 5 bases, with 9 bases lying between them. CDR1 SGHAT and CDR2 FQNNGV come from the germline V gene. CDR3 sequence reads: CASSIRGTEAFF. CDR3 nucleotide sequence: TGTGCCAGCAGCATACGGGGGACTGAAGCTTTCTTT. Full variable domain (remainder filled in from reference TRBV11-2 and TRBJ1-1): EAGVAQSPRYKIIEKRQSVAFWCNPISGHATLYWYQQILGQGPKLLIQFQNNGVVDDSQLPKDRFSAERLKGVDSTLKIQPAKLEDSAVYLCASSIRGTEAFFGQGTRLTVV.

The chain uses TRBV7-8 and TRBJ2-7; TRBD1 matches at 9 bases. V was pared by 9 bases and J by 0 bases, with 9 bases of the junction left unmatched. This CDR3 has 15 amino acids. Per the germline V gene, CDR1 is SGHVS and CDR2 is FQNEAQ. CDR3 in amino acids: CASTRGTGISYEQYF. CDR3 DNA sequence: TGTGCCAGTACTCGGGGGACAGGGATCTCCTACGAGCAGTACTTC.

This clone was counted only a few times. This rearrangement joins TRBV5-1 to TRBJ1-1, with a weak D call TRBD1 (5 bases). Germline assignment: CDR1 SGHRS and CDR2 YFSETQ. V lost 0 bases to trimming and J lost 4 bases, with 10 bases between them. The CDR3 extends over 14 amino acids. CDR3 nucleotides: TGCGCCAGCAGCTTGGATCGACAGACCACTGAAGCTTTCTTT. It translates to CASSLDRQTTEAFF.

The rearrangement links TRBV12-2 to TRBJ2-4; the table calls TRBD2, which could not be checked here. TRBV12-2 is annotated as a pseudogene. This CDR3 contains 19 residues. CDR3 amino acids: CASRLASPRTGKVKNIQYF. CDR3 coding DNA: TGTGCAAGTCGCTTAGCGTCGCCTCGGACGGGAAAGGTCAAAAACATTCAGTACTTC.

This clone was counted only a few times. The rearrangement links TRBV21-1 to TRBJ1-3; the tabulated D call, TRBD1, remains unverified against the DNA. TRBV21-1 constitutes a pseudogene. This CDR3 has 17 amino acids. Here the CDR3 reads CASSKANSRRSGNTIYF. CDR3 DNA sequence: TGTGCCAGCAGCAAAGCGAACAGCCGCCGCTCTGGAAACACCATATATTTT.

The gene calls are TRBV6-2 or TRBV6-3 and TRBJ2-2, with 7 bases that match TRBD2. J gave up 6 bases and V 0 bases, and 4 bases lay outside the gene matches. CDR1 MNHEY and CDR2 SVGEGT come from the germline V gene. The CDR3 runs to 15 residues. The CDR3 region is CASSYSRERAGELFF. The CDR3 DNA is TGTGCCAGCAGTTACTCGCGGGAGCGCGCCGGGGAGCTGTTTTTT.

The rearrangement uses TRBV3-1 (or the pseudogene TRBV3-2) and TRBJ2-3; TRBD2 might be the D (6 bases). The ends were cut back, 6 bases at V and 4 bases at J, with 14 bases in the middle. The CDR3 covers 14 residues. Germline loops: CDR1 LGHDT, CDR2 YNNKEL (reference sequence). The CDR3 protein is CASSFMGGADTQYF. CDR3 coding DNA: TGTGCCAGCAGTTTTATGGGAGGCGCAGATACGCAGTATTTT.

The chain employs TRBV28 and TRBJ1-4; 12 bases agree with TRBD1. The junction had 13 bases not matched to a gene; V was cut back by 7 bases and J by 4 bases. Germline CDR1 is MDHEN and CDR2 is SYDVKM. There are 18 residues in the CDR3. In DNA form, the CDR3 reads TGTGCCAGCACCAAGCACCGGGACAGGGGGCGAAGTAATGAAAAACTGTTTTTT. This translates into CASTKHRDRGRSNEKLFF.

The chain couples TRBV27 to TRBJ1-1, with TRBD1 matching over 9 bases. The J segment lost 1 base and the V segment lost 5 bases, leaving 2 bases of the junction unmatched. Per the germline V gene, CDR1 is MNHEY and CDR2 is SMNVEV (reference sequence). The CDR3 sequence is 14 residues long. CDR3 bases: TGTGCCAGCAGTATACAGGGGGCGAACACTGAAGCTTTCTTT. It encodes CASSIQGANTEAFF.

The table lists this clone with a count of one. The CDR3 sequence: CASSLFDRGEAFF. The CDR3, as DNA: TGTGCCAGCAGCTTATTTGACAGGGGTGAAGCTTTCTTT. The rearrangement uses TRBV5-5 and TRBJ1-1; 8 bases line up with TRBD1. This CDR3 is built from 13 residues. Germline lookup yields CDR1 SGHKS and CDR2 YYEKEE (reference sequence). V lost 2 bases and J lost 7; bases outside the gene matches: 4.

This sequence joins TRBV28 and TRBJ1-2, with D hard to call. V was pared by 6 bases and J by 1 base, with 15 bases between. The CDR3 contains 15 residues. The germline V gene encodes CDR1 MDHEN and CDR2 SYDVKM. As DNA, the CDR3 is TGTGCCAGCAGCCCGCCGAACAGAGATAACTATGGCTACACCTTC. This sequence encodes CASSPPNRDNYGYTF.

This clone appeared once. V is TRBV7-9 and J is TRBJ2-2; D is ambiguous. The CDR3 runs to 13 residues. Looked up from germline, CDR1 is SEHNR and CDR2 is FQNEAQ (reference sequence). Trimming removed 4 bases at V and 3 bases at J, with 6 bases between. The CDR3 loop reads CASSWPDTGELFF. The CDR3 DNA reads as TGTGCCAGCAGCTGGCCCGACACCGGGGAGCTGTTTTTT.

V and J are TRBV4-1 and TRBJ1-1; TRBD1 aligns across 9 bases. Germline V lookup: CDR1 MGHRA, CDR2 YSYEKL. The CDR3 totals 18 residues. J was trimmed by 1 base and V by 1 base; bases with no gene match: 10. The CDR3 region is CASSQGGSTGGTNTEAFF. As DNA, the CDR3 is TGCGCCAGCAGCCAAGGCGGGAGTACAGGGGGCACGAACACTGAAGCTTTCTTT.

CDR3: CASSQRESVTDTQYF. The CDR3 coding sequence is TGTGCCAGCAGCCAACGGGAGTCTGTCACAGATACGCAGTATTTT. The chain links TRBV3-1 (or the pseudogene TRBV3-2) to TRBJ2-3; a possible D gene is TRBD2 (6 bases). V was clipped by 2 bases and J by 2 bases, with 11 bases between them. CDR1 is LGHDT, CDR2 YNNKEL, per germline (reference sequence). The CDR3 length is 15 residues.

The chain joins TRBV7-9 to TRBJ2-2; 10 bases map to TRBD2. This CDR3 is built from 16 residues. Per germline, CDR1 SEHNR and CDR2 FQNEAQ (reference sequence). The ends lost 7 bases at V and 6 bases at J; junction bases unmatched: 11. For the CDR3, the DNA is TGTGCCAGCACCCAGGGGGCTAGCGGGAGAGCCGGGGAGCTGTTTTTT. Its translation: CASTQGASGRAGELFF.

For this clone: The same CDR3 arises from other DNA sequences in this sample as well. V usage is TRBV7-9 and J usage is TRBJ2-7; no clear D gene. V lost 1 base and J lost 4, with 5 bases in between. The CDR3 is made up of 12 amino acids. CDR1 is SEHNR and CDR2 is FQNEAQ in the germline V gene (reference sequence). The CDR3 DNA reads TGTGCCAGCAGCTTAGGGAGTTACGAGCAGTACTTC. Protein: CASSLGSYEQYF.